This T cell receptor (beta chain) was captured in a study of blood T cells in healthy people across ages. Study context: Capture via template switching afforded approximately one barcoded beta molecule per two T cells. Regarding the study as a whole: There was a strong correlation between TCR beta diversity and naive T cell percentage.

A J-beta primer mix and a sample-barcoded 5' primer were used in a second PCR of about 6 to 12 cycles. Each cDNA molecule was tagged by a template-switch adaptor with 12 random nucleotides. TCRdb re-derived calls from the 5' RACE reads in MiXCR, one entry per CDR3 protein. The data show roughly 2 million distinct CDR3 sequences, roughly 49% seen once. This clonotype came up a few times. Antigen specificity is unknown. The germline V gene encodes CDR1 SQVTM and CDR2 ANQGSEA. The CDR3 consists of 14 residues. With V trimmed by 3 bases and J by 5 bases, 5 bases remained unmatched. The chain recombines TRBV29-1 with TRBJ1-2; 11 nucleotides match TRBD1. This receptor was identified in a woman in her thirties or forties in good health. The specimen was blood. CDR3 DNA: TGCAGCGTTGATAGGGACAGGGGGATTTATGGCTACACCTTC. Amino acid sequence: CSVDRDRGIYGYTF. The entire variable domain, with the rest obtained from reference TRBV29-1 and TRBJ1-2, is as follows: SAVISQKPSRDICQRGTSLTIQCQVDSQVTMMFWYRQQPGQSLTLIATANQGSEATYESGFVIDKFPISRPNLTFSTLTVSNMSPEDSSIYLCSVDRDRGIYGYTFGSGTRLTVV.